This TCR beta chain was observed in a study of blood T cell repertoires in COVID-19. Trimming stripped 1 base from V and 3 bases from J, with 11 bases between. The CDR3 sequence is 14 residues long. Per the germline V gene, CDR1 is SGHDT and CDR2 is YYEEEE. Libraries were prepared by immunoSEQ multiplex PCR; TCRdb keeps only in-frame clonotypes and omits some of them. The sample lists some 390,000 clones, 75% to 90% occurring once. The receptor's source is a man aged 25-40 years who had recovered from COVID-19. The specimen was PBMCs or T cells enriched from blood (not recorded which). The chain employs TRBV5-6 and TRBJ2-7; D remains ambiguous. The CDR3 loop reads CASSLLLVGYEQYF. The CDR3 DNA reads as TGTGCCAGCAGCTTGCTGCTGGTCGGCTACGAGCAGTACTTC.